A single T cell receptor beta chain is shown here with its context. The antigen is not known. This record comes from a study of Ad26.COV2.S vaccination and SARS-CoV-2 variants. General study points: Total responses of T cells may have been underestimated by the analyses of TCR breadth and depth.

Clones were sequenced by immunoSEQ multiplex PCR, and TCRdb holds only the in-frame ones, with some missing. The table includes 500,000 or so clones, approximately 92% detected once. Treatment here: 15 to 20 received Ad26.COV2.S at low or high dose, single or two shots; about 5 received placebo; per-sample allocation not given. On day 63 after the first injection, vaccine and placebo recipients gave samples. The sample here was peripheral blood, taken in a trial of Ad26.COV2.S vaccine versus placebo. This receptor was identified in a person aged 18-60 years who received the Ad26.COV2.S COVID-19 vaccine or a placebo.

CDR3 loop: CATSKGAIYEQYF. The DNA of the CDR3 is TGTGCCACCAGCAAGGGGGCGATTTACGAGCAGTACTTC. V usage is TRBV15 and J usage is TRBJ2-7; 7 bases align to TRBD1. V lost 4 bases, J lost 4 bases, and 4 bases stayed unmatched. This CDR3 has 13 residues. Germline V lookup: CDR1 LNHNV, CDR2 YYDKDF (reference sequence).